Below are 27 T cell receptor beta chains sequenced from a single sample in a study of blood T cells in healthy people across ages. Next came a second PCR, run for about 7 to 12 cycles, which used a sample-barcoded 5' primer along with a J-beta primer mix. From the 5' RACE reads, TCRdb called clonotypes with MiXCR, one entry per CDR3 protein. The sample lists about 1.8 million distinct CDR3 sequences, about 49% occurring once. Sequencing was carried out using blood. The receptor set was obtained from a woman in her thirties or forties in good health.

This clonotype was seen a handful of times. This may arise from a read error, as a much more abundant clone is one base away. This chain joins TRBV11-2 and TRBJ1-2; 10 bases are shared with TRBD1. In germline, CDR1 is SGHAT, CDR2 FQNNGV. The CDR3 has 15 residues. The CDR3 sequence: CTSSLSAGQGYGYTF. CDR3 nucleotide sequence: TGTACCAGCAGCTTATCGGCGGGACAGGGGTACGGCTACACCTTC.

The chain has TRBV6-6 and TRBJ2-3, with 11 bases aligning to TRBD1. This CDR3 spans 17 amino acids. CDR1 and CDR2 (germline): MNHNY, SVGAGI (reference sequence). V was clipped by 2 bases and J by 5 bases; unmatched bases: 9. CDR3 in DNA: TGTGCCAGCAGTTACGCTCCGGGACAGGGGGTTTTAGATACGCAGTATTTT. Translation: CASSYAPGQGVLDTQYF.

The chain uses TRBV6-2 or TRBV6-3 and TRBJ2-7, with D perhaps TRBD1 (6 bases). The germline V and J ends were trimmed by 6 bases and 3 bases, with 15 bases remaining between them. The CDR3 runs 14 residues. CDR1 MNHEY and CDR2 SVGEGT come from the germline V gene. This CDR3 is CASRTGTHVYEQYF. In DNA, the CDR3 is TGTGCCAGCAGGACCGGGACACATGTCTACGAGCAGTACTTC.

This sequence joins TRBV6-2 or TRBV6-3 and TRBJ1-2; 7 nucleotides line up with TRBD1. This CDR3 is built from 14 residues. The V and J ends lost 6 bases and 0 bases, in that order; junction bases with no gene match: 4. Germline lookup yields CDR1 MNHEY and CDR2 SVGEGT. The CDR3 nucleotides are TGTGCCAGCAGGGAACAGGGGACTAACTATGGCTACACCTTC. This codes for CASREQGTNYGYTF.

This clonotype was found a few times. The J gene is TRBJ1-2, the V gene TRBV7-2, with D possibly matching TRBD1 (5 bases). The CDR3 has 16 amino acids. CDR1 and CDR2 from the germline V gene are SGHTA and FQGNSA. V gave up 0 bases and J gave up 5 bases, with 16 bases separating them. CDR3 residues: CASSLAGRSEGYGYTF. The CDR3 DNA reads TGTGCCAGCAGCTTAGCGGGCAGGAGTGAGGGGTATGGCTACACCTTC.

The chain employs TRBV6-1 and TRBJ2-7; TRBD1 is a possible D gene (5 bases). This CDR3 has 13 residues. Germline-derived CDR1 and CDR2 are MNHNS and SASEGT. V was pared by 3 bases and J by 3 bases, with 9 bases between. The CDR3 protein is CASSDREYYEQYF. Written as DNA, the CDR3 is TGTGCCAGCAGTGACAGGGAATACTACGAGCAGTACTTC.

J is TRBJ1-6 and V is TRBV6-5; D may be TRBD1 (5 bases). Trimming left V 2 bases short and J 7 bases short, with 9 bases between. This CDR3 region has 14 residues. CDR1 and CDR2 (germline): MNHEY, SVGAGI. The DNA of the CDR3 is TGTGCCAGCAGTTACGGAGGGGACAATTCACCCCTCCACTTT. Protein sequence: CASSYGGDNSPLHF.

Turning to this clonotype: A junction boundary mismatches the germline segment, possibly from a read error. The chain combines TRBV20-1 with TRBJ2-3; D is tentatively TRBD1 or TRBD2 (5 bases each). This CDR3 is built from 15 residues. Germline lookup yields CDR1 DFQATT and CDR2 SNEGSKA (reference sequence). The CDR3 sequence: CSAPEARRGTDAQYF. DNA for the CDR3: TGCAGTGCCCCAGAGGCCCGTCGGGGCACAGATGCGCAGTATTTT.

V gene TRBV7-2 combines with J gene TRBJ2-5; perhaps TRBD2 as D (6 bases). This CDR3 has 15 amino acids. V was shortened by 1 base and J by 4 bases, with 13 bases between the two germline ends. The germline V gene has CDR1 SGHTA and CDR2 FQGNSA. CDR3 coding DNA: TGTGCCAGCAGCTTAGTGCCCGGGGGTGCAGAGACCCAGTACTTC. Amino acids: CASSLVPGGAETQYF.

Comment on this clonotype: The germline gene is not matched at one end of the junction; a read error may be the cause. This CDR3 reads CASRKRGTGANYGYTF. The CDR3 DNA reads TGTGCCAGCCGCAAAAGGGGGACAGGAGCTAACTACGGCTACACCTTC. The chain employs TRBV19 and TRBJ1-2; the match to TRBD1 covers 8 bases. CDR3 length: 16 residues. Germline V gene data show CDR1 as LNHDA and CDR2 as SQIVND (reference sequence).

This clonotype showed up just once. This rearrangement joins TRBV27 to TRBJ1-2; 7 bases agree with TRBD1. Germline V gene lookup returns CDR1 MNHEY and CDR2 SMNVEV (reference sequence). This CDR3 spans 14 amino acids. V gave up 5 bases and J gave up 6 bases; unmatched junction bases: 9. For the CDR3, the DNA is TGTGCCAGCAGTCCACAGGGGCCCCTAGATGGCTACACCTTC. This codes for CASSPQGPLDGYTF.

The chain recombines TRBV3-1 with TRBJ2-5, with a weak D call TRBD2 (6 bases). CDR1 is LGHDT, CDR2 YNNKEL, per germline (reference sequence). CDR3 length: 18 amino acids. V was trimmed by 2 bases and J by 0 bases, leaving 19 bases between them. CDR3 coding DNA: TGTGCCAGCAGCCAATCCCGGTCACGGGGCGGGAACCAAGAGACCCAGTACTTC. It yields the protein CASSQSRSRGGNQETQYF.

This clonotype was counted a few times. This chain's CDR3 is CASSYEGQGAHTF. DNA for the CDR3: TGTGCCAGCAGTTACGAGGGACAGGGGGCTCACACCTTC. V and J are TRBV6-5 and TRBJ1-2, with 12 bases fitting TRBD1. The V gene end was trimmed by 2 bases and the J gene end by 12 bases; junction bases not matched to a gene: 4. The CDR3 is made up of 13 amino acids. The germline V gene encodes CDR1 MNHEY and CDR2 SVGAGI.

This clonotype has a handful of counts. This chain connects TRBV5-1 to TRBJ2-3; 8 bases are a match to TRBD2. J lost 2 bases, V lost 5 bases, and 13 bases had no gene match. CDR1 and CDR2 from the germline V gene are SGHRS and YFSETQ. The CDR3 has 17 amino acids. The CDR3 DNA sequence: TGCGCCAGCAGAGGTTACTTAGCGGGGTTCCTCACAGATACGCAGTATTTT. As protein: CASRGYLAGFLTDTQYF.

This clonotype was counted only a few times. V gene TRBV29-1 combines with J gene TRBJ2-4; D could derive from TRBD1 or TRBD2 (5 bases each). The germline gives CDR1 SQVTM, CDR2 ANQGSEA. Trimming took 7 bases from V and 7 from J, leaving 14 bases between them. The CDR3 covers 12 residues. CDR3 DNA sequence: TGCAGCGGGCGGAATTGGGGGAACATTCAGTACTTC. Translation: CSGRNWGNIQYF.

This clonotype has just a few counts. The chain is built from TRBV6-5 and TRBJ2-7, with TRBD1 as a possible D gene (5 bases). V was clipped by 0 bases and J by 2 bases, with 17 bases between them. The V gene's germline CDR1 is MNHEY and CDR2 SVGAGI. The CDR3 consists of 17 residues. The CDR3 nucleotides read TGTGCCAGCAGTTACTCGATCAGTGGACACTTTACCTACGAGCAGTACTTC. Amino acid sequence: CASSYSISGHFTYEQYF.

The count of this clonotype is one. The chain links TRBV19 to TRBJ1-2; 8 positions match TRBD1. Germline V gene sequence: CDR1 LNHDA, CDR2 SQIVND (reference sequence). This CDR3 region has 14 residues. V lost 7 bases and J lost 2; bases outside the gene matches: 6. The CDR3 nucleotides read TGTGCCAGTACCGCAGACAGGGGCAACTATGGCTACACCTTC. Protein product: CASTADRGNYGYTF.

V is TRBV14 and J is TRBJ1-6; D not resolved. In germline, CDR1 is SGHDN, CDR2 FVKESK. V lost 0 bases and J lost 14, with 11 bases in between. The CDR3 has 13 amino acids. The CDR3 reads CASSQEMTATLHF. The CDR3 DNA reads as TGTGCCAGCAGCCAAGAGATGACCGCCACCCTCCACTTT.

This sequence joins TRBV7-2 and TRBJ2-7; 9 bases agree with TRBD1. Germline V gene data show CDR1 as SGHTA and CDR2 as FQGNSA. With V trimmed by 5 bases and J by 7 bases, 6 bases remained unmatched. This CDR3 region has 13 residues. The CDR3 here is CASSTGQGWEQYF. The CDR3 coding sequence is TGTGCCAGCAGCACGGGACAGGGCTGGGAGCAGTACTTC.

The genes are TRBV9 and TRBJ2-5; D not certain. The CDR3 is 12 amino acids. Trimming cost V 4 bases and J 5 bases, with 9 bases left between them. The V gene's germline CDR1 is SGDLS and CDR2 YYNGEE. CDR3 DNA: TGTGCCAGCAGCCTCCACGAGGAGACCCAGTACTTC. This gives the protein CASSLHEETQYF.

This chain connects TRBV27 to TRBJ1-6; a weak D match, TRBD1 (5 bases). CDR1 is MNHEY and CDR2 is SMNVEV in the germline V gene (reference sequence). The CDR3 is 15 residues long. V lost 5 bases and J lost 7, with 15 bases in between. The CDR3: CASSQRGLNNSPLHF. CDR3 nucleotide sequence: TGTGCCAGCAGTCAACGGGGCCTAAACAATTCACCCCTCCACTTT.

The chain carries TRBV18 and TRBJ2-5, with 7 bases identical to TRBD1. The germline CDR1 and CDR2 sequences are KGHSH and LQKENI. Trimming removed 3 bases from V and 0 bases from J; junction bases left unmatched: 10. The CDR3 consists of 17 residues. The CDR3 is CASSPLRDRENQETQYF. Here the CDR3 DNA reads TGTGCCAGCTCACCCCTCCGGGACAGAGAAAACCAAGAGACCCAGTACTTC.

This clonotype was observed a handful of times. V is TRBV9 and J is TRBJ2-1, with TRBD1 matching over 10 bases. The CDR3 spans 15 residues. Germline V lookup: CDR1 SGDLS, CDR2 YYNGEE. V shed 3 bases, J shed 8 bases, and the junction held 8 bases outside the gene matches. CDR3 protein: CASSARDRGSDEQFF. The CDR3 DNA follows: TGTGCCAGCAGCGCCCGGGACAGGGGATCCGATGAGCAGTTCTTC.

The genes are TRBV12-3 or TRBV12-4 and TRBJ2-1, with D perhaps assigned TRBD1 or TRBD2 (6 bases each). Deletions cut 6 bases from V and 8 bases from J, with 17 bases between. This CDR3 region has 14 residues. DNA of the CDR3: TGTGCCAGCAGCCAGGTGGGGGGCCTAGATGAGCAGTTCTTC. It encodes CASSQVGGLDEQFF.

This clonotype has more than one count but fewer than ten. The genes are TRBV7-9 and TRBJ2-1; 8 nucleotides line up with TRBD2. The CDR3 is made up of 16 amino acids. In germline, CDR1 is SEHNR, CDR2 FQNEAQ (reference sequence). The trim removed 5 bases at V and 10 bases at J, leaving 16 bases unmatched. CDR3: CASSLTRGAPPAEQFF. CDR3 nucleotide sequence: TGTGCCAGCAGCCTTACGCGGGGGGCGCCCCCCGCAGAGCAGTTCTTC.

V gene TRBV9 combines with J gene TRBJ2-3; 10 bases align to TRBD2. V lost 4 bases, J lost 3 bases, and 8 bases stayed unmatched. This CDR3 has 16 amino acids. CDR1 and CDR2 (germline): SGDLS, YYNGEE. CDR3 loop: CASSTGTSEVTDTQYF. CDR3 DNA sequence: TGTGCCAGCAGCACCGGGACTAGCGAGGTGACAGATACGCAGTATTTT.

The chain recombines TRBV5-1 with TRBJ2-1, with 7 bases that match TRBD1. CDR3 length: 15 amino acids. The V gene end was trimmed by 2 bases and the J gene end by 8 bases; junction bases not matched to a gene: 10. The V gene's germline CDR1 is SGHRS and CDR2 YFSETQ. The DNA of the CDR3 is TGCGCCAGCAGCTTCGGACAGGTCGTCTTCTATGAGCAGTTCTTC. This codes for CASSFGQVVFYEQFF.